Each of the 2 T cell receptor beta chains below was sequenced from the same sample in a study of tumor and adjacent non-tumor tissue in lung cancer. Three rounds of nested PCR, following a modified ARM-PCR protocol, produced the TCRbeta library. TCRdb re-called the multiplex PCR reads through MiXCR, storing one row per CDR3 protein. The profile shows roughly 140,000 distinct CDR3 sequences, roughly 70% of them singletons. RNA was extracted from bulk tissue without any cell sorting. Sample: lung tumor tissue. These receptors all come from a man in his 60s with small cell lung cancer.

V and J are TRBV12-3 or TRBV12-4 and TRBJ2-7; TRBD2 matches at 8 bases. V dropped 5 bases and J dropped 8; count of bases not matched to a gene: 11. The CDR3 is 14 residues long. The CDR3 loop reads CASSKRECLRKQYF. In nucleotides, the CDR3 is TGTGCCAGCAGTAAGCGGGAGTGCCTCAGAAAGCAGTACTTC.

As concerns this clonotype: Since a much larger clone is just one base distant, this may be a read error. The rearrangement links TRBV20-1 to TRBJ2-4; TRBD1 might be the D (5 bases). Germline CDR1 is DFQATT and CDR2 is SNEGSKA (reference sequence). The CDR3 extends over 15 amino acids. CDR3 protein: CSAVIFQGGKNIQNF. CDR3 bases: TGCAGTGCTGTCATCTTCCAGGGCGGCAAAAACATTCAGAACTTC.